Listed here are 9 T cell receptor beta chains from one sample, sequenced in a study of regulatory T cells in long-lasting Graves disease. Time point in this sample: newly diagnosed GD, antithyroid drugs for less than 3 months. Following extraction of RNA from PBMCs, that RNA was used to make the TCR library. For TCR beta, libraries came from iRepertoire HTBI primers and Arm-PCR of CDR3 regions. TCRdb re-called the multiplex PCR reads through MiXCR, storing one row per CDR3 protein. This sample has 550,000 to 650,000 distinct CDR3 sequences; about 16% occur once, and the top ten carry around 12%. Another study also made use of these data, one on T cells in Graves' hyperthyroidism and ophthalmopathy.

The sequenced sample was peripheral blood mononuclear cells (PBMCs), obtained at new diagnosis, from a patient treated with antithyroid drugs. The receptors shown here come from a man aged 18 to 35 with Graves disease.

This clonotype was seen more than once but under ten times. This chain connects TRBV7-9 to TRBJ2-7; the match to TRBD1 covers 7 bases. After removal of 4 bases from V and 2 bases from J, the junction contained 8 bases not matched to a gene. Looked up from germline, CDR1 is SEHNR and CDR2 is FQNEAQ (reference sequence). This CDR3 is built from 15 residues. The CDR3 DNA is TGTGCCAGCAGCTGGACCGGGACAGATACCTACGAGCAGTACTTC. Translating gives CASSWTGTDTYEQYF.

This clonotype was seen repeatedly, ten times or more. V and J are TRBV12-3 or TRBV12-4 and TRBJ2-1, with 10 nucleotides matching TRBD1. J lost 6 bases, V lost 3 bases, and 8 bases had no gene match. The CDR3 is made up of 16 amino acids. The CDR3 reads CASSLLGQGTRNEQFF. CDR3 nucleotide sequence: TGTGCCAGCAGTTTGCTGGGACAGGGGACCCGCAATGAGCAGTTCTTC.

Comments on this clonotype: A much larger clone differs from this one at a single base, so this may be a read error. This rearrangement joins TRBV6-1 to TRBJ2-7; no firm D call. The CDR3 spans 11 residues. Germline V CDR1 and CDR2: MNHNS, SASEGT. V was cut by 10 bases and J by 3 bases, with 10 bases left in between. CDR3 protein: CANTWGYEQYF. The CDR3 DNA reads as TGTGCCAACACTTGGGGCTACGAGCAGTACTTC.

This clonotype was seen at least ten times. The chain employs TRBV9 and TRBJ1-1; D not resolved. Deletions cut 0 bases from V and 5 bases from J, with 8 bases between. This CDR3 region has 13 residues. The germline CDR1 and CDR2 sequences are SGDLS and YYNGEE. The CDR3 DNA reads as TGTGCCAGCAGCGTAGAACAGACGACTGAAGCTTTCTTT. It specifies CASSVEQTTEAFF.

V usage is TRBV5-6 and J usage is TRBJ2-1, with D unresolved. Germline assignment: CDR1 SGHDT and CDR2 YYEEEE. This CDR3 region has 12 residues. The V gene lost 0 bases and the J gene lost 10 bases, with 8 bases spanning the gap. The DNA of the CDR3 is TGTGCCAGCAGCTTGGAATTGGCGGAGCAGTTCTTC. Protein: CASSLELAEQFF.

This chain connects TRBV9 to TRBJ2-7, with TRBD1 identical over 9 bases. CDR1 is SGDLS, CDR2 YYNGEE, per germline. The V segment lost 4 bases and the J segment 5 bases; nucleotides outside the gene matches: 19. The CDR3 covers 18 residues. CDR3 in amino acids: CASSPTPSPGQGKHEQYF. CDR3 DNA: TGTGCCAGCAGCCCGACACCCTCTCCCGGACAGGGGAAACACGAGCAGTACTTC.

The chain combines TRBV2 with TRBJ2-1, with TRBD2 matching over 8 bases. The junction had 7 bases not matched to a gene; V was cut back by 4 bases and J by 5 bases. Germline assignment: CDR1 SNHLY and CDR2 FYNNEI. This CDR3 has 15 residues. Written as DNA, the CDR3 is TGTGCCAGCAGTGTTACACTAGCGGCCAACAATGAGCAGTTCTTC. It encodes CASSVTLAANNEQFF. Together with reference TRBV2 and TRBJ2-1, the CDR3 gives the full variable domain: EPEVTQTPSHQVTQMGQEVILRCVPISNHLYFYWYRQILGQKVEFLVSFYNNEISEKSEIFDDQFSVERPDGSNFTLKIRSTKLEDSAMYFCASSVTLAANNEQFFGPGTRLTVL.

This clonotype has at least ten counts. The chain has TRBV5-1 and TRBJ2-7, with D tentatively TRBD1 (6 bases). The germline V gene has CDR1 SGHRS and CDR2 YFSETQ. V dropped 4 bases and J dropped 3 bases, with 14 bases sitting between them. CDR3 size: 14 residues. The CDR3: CASSAGQTRYEQYF. The CDR3 DNA follows: TGCGCCAGCAGCGCTGGACAGACTCGCTACGAGCAGTACTTC.

At least ten counts were recorded for this clonotype. This chain uses TRBV3-1 with TRBJ2-3, with D perhaps TRBD2 (6 bases). Germline lookup yields CDR1 LGHDT and CDR2 YNNKEL (reference sequence). Trimming removed 6 bases at V and 5 bases at J, with 12 bases between. The CDR3 sequence is 13 residues long. CDR3 loop: CASSRDFRDTQYF. Here the CDR3 DNA reads TGTGCCAGCAGTCGGGACTTTCGAGATACGCAGTATTTT.